The 12 T cell receptor beta chains in this list originate from one sample, sequenced in a study of T cell responses to AZD1222 COVID-19 vaccine. Measured with immunoSEQ multiplex PCR; TCRdb has only the in-frame clones, and not every one. The table has about 260,000 clones, 85% to 95% seen once. Material: peripheral blood, obtained on day 0 of AZD1222 vaccination. The source of these receptors is an adult in good health.

This rearrangement joins TRBV9 to TRBJ2-2; TRBD2 might be the D (6 bases). Looked up from germline, CDR1 is SGDLS and CDR2 is YYNGEE. V lost 4 bases and J lost 3, with 16 bases in between. This CDR3 spans 16 amino acids. Written as DNA, the CDR3 is TGTGCCAGCAGCCCCCGGACTAACCGCGACACCGGGGAGCTGTTTTTT. Its translation: CASSPRTNRDTGELFF.

This chain joins TRBV19 and TRBJ1-1; a possible D gene is TRBD1 (5 bases). Germline CDR1 reads LNHDA; CDR2 reads SQIVND (reference sequence). This CDR3 has 13 amino acids. V lost 6 bases to trimming and J lost 2 bases, with 10 bases between them. DNA of the CDR3: TGTGCCAGTAGGACCCAGGGAAACACTGAAGCTTTCTTT. This translates into CASRTQGNTEAFF.

The chain employs TRBV6-5 and TRBJ1-2, with TRBD1 matching over 8 bases. CDR1 is MNHEY and CDR2 is SVGAGI in the germline V gene. V lost 7 bases, J lost 3 bases, and 7 bases stayed unmatched. CDR3 size: 14 residues. CDR3 coding DNA: TGTGCCAGCAACGCCCCGGGACAGGACTATGGCTACACCTTC. Its translation is CASNAPGQDYGYTF.

DNA for the CDR3: TGCGCCAGCAGCTTTGGGGGCCTAGGTAACTACAATGAGCAGTTCTTC. Protein product: CASSFGGLGNYNEQFF. The chain joins TRBV5-1 to TRBJ2-1; the D gene is possibly TRBD1 (6 bases). Per germline, CDR1 SGHRS and CDR2 YFSETQ. CDR3 size: 16 residues. Trimming stripped 2 bases from V and 3 bases from J, with 15 bases between.

The chain links TRBV4-3 to TRBJ2-2, with D unresolved. The CDR3 is 12 amino acids. The germline gives CDR1 LGHNA, CDR2 YSLEER. V was shortened by 2 bases and J by 8 bases, with 6 bases between the two germline ends. The CDR3 DNA sequence: TGCGCCAGCAGCCAATATGGGGGGGAGCTGTTTTTT. Protein: CASSQYGGELFF.

The V call is TRBV29-1, the J call TRBJ1-5; 8 positions agree with TRBD1. V shed 6 bases, J shed 4 bases, and the junction held 8 bases outside the gene matches. The CDR3 has 14 amino acids. Germline lookup yields CDR1 SQVTM and CDR2 ANQGSEA. CDR3: CSVSRGLTNQPQHF. In nucleotides, the CDR3 is TGCAGCGTATCCAGGGGGCTGACGAATCAGCCCCAGCATTTT.

The chain has TRBV5-1 and TRBJ1-4; tentatively, D is TRBD1 (5 bases). CDR3 size: 13 residues. V gave up 4 bases and J gave up 4 bases, with 8 bases separating them. Germline V CDR1 and CDR2: SGHRS, YFSETQ. In DNA form, the CDR3 reads TGCGCCAGCAGCCCGGGGGATAATGAAAAACTGTTTTTT. Protein product: CASSPGDNEKLFF.

This chain uses TRBV20-1 with TRBJ1-2; D is unresolved. V lost 2 bases and J lost 4, with 5 bases in between. This CDR3 spans 11 amino acids. Germline V lookup: CDR1 DFQATT, CDR2 SNEGSKA (reference sequence). CDR3 nucleotides: TGCAGTGCTAGATATGGCTATGGCTACACCTTC. Encoded protein: CSARYGYGYTF.

The chain joins TRBV5-1 to TRBJ1-5; TRBD1 matches 9 bases. The CDR3 is 15 amino acids. J was trimmed by 0 bases and V by 4 bases; bases with no gene match: 2. From germline, CDR1 is SGHRS and CDR2 YFSETQ. The CDR3 loop reads CASSAGQGSNQPQHF. DNA for the CDR3: TGCGCCAGCAGCGCGGGACAGGGTAGCAATCAGCCCCAGCATTTT. Based on the CDR3 plus reference TRBV5-1 and TRBJ1-5, the full variable domain is KAGVTQTPRYLIKTRGQQVTLSCSPISGHRSVSWYQQTPGQGLQFLFEYFSETQRNKGNFPGRFSGRQFSNSRSEMNVSTLELGDSALYLCASSAGQGSNQPQHFGDGTRLSIL.

The chain joins TRBV10-3 to TRBJ2-5; 16 nucleotides agree with TRBD2. The CDR3 is made up of 18 amino acids. The V gene end was trimmed by 6 bases and the J gene end by 2 bases; junction bases not matched to a gene: 9. Germline assignment: CDR1 ENHRY and CDR2 SYGVKD. The CDR3 sequence: CAIRTGLAGGTIQETQYF. CDR3 nucleotide sequence: TGTGCCATCAGGACGGGACTAGCGGGAGGGACGATACAAGAGACCCAGTACTTC.

This clone was recorded only once. The chain recombines TRBV27 with TRBJ2-2; 7 nucleotides agree with TRBD2. Germline V CDR1 and CDR2: MNHEY, SMNVEV (reference sequence). The CDR3 sequence is 17 residues long. After removal of 5 bases from V and 3 bases from J, the junction contained 12 bases not matched to a gene. The CDR3 spells CASSPDPGGLDTGELFF. CDR3 in DNA: TGTGCCAGCAGTCCCGACCCGGGGGGACTGGACACCGGGGAGCTGTTTTTT.

V usage is TRBV6-5 and J usage is TRBJ1-3; tentatively, D is TRBD1 (5 bases). Per the germline V gene, CDR1 is MNHEY and CDR2 is SVGAGI. The V end was cut by 0 bases, the J end by 4 bases, with 10 bases between. The CDR3 extends over 15 amino acids. The CDR3 DNA follows: TGTGCCAGCAGTTACTCGTGGGGCTTGGGAAACACCATATATTTT. Translation: CASSYSWGLGNTIYF.